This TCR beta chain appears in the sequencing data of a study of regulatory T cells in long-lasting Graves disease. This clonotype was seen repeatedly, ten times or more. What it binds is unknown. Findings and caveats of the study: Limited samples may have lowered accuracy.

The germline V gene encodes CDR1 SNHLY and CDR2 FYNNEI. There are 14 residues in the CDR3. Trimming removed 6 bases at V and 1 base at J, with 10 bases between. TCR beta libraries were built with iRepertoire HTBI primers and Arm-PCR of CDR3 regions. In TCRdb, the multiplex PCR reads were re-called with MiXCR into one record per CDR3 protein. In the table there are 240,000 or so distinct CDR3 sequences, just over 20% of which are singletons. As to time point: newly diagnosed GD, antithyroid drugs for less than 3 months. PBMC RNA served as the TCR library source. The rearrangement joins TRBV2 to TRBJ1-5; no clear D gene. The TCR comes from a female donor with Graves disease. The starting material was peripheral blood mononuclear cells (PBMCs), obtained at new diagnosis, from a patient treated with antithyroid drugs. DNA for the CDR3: TGTGCCAGCAGCCTAACAGAAAGCAATCAGCCCCAGCATTTT. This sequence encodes CASSLTESNQPQHF.